This T cell receptor (beta chain) was documented in a study of T-cell memory formation after mild COVID-19. Study-level results: Contracting CD4+ clones were located mainly in CM and EM, and CD8+ clones in EMRA.

This clonotype has just a few counts. The target antigen is unknown. The junction departs from germline at one end; a sequencing error may be responsible. CDR3 length: 9 amino acids. Germline V lookup: CDR1 SGHTA, CDR2 FQGTGA. TCRdb used MiXCR to reprocess the 5' RACE reads, holding one entry per CDR3 protein. This table holds 150,000 to 200,000 distinct CDR3 sequences, around 10% found once. Sequenced input: PBMCs or a T cell subset sorted from them (not recorded which). V and J are TRBV7-3 and TRBJ2-5; D is undetermined. The clonotype originates from a young man who had mild COVID-19 (a few samples of this study predate the infection). Cell type and time point are not known. CDR3 amino acids: CASSLGPPF. CDR3 coding DNA: TGTGCCAGCAGCTTGGGCCCCCCCTTC.